This entry concerns a single T cell receptor (beta chain). As yet, its antigen is unknown. Assay: immunoSEQ multiplex PCR; the TCRdb copy retains only in-frame clones and omits some. This sample has 140,000 to 150,000 clones, with less than 95% found just once. The data belong to a study of cytomegalovirus exposure and HLA in healthy donors. Study summary: A subsequent analysis reported that the roughly 130 validation repertoires were produced on the same platform that had also been used for the roughly 670 first-cohort repertoires. Whole-study results and caveats: Most observed TCR sequences were rare, whereas some public TCRs were detected in many donors. In a later analysis, first-cohort TCR clusters were found to tend to co-occur in the roughly 120 validation repertoires. The study designated some 180 TCR beta chains cytomegalovirus-associated.

The CDR3 consists of 12 residues. The germline gives CDR1 SNHLY, CDR2 FYNNEI. Trimming pared 7 bases from V and 6 bases from J, leaving 10 bases between. This chain uses TRBV2 with TRBJ2-1; maybe TRBD1 (5 bases). Specimen: PBMCs. This TCR derives from a man aged 18 to 29 in good health and CMV-seropositive. The CDR3 loop is CASNWTPNEQFF. DNA of the CDR3: TGTGCCAGCAACTGGACACCCAATGAGCAGTTCTTC.